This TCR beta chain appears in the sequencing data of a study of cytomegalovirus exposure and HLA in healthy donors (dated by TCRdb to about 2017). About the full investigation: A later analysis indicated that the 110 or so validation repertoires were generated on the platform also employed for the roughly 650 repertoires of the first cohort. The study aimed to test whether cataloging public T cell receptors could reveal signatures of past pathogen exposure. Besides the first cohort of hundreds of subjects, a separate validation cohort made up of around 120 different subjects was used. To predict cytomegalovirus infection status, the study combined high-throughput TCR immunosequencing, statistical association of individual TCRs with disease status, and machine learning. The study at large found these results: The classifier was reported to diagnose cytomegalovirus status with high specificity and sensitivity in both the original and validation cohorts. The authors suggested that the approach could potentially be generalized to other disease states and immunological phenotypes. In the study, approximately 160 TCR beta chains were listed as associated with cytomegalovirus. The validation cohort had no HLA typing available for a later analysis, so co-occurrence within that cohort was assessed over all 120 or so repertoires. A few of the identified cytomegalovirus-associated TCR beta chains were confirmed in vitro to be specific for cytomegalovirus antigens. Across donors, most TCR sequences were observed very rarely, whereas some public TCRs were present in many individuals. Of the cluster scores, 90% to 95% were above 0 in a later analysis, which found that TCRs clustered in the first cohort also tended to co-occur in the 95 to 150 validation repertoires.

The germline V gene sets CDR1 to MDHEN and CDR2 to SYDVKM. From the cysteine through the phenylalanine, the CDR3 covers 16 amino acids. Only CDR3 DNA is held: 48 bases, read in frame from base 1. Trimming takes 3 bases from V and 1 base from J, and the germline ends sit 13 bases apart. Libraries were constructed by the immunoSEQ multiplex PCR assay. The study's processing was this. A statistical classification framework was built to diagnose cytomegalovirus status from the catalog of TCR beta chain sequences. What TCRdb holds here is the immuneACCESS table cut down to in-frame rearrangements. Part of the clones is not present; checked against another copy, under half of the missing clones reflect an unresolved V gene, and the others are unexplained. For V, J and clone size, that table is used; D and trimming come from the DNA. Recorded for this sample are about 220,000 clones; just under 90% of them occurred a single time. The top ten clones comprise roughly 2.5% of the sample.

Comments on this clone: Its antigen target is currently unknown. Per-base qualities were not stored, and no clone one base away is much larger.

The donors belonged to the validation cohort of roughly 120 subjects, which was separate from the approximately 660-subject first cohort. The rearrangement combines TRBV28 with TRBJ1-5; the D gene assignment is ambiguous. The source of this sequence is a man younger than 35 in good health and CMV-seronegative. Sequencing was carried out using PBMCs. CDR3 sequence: CASSFSQWESNQPQHF. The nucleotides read TGTGCCAGCAGTTTTTCCCAATGGGAGAGCAATCAGCCCCAGCATTTT.